This passage covers 7 T cell receptor beta chains from one sample sequenced in a study of lung T cells in sarcoidosis with Löfgren's syndrome. TCRdb reprocessed the reads via MiXCR and lists one record per CDR3 protein. The repertoire holds roughly 2,300 distinct CDR3 sequences, about 29% seen once, with approximately 9% in the top ten. The sample comprised CD4+ T cells from PBMCs. The receptors derive from a human donor with sarcoidosis (Löfgren's syndrome or another form), or a control subject (not recorded which).

This clonotype rates as large. This chain links TRBV20-1 with TRBJ2-1; 11 bases line up with TRBD2. V lost 0 bases to trimming and J lost 3 bases; unmatched junction nucleotides: 4. Germline CDR1 reads DFQATT; CDR2 reads SNEGSKA (reference sequence). The CDR3 contains 16 residues. The CDR3 loop is CSARDAGTSGYNEQFF. As DNA, the CDR3 is TGCAGTGCTAGAGACGCCGGGACTAGCGGCTACAATGAGCAGTTCTTC.

This clonotype has ten or more counts. The chain combines TRBV11-1 with TRBJ2-7; a possible D gene is TRBD1 (5 bases). The ends were cut back, 5 bases at V and 3 bases at J, with 8 bases in the middle. The germline V gene encodes CDR1 SGHAT and CDR2 FQDESV (reference sequence). The CDR3 runs 12 residues. CDR3 sequence reads: CASSSDSYEQYF. In nucleotides, the CDR3 is TGTGCCAGCAGCAGTGACAGCTACGAGCAGTACTTC.

This sequence joins TRBV27 and TRBJ1-1, with TRBD1 matching 8 bases. Germline CDR1 MNHEY, CDR2 SMNVEV (reference sequence). This CDR3 is built from 14 residues. Losses at the gene ends were 6 bases for V and 6 bases for J; bases not matched to a gene: 9. The DNA of the CDR3 is TGTGCCAGCAGGCCTGGACAGGGAAGCGCTGAAGCTTTCTTT. It translates to CASRPGQGSAEAFF.

As regards this clonotype: The junction differs from germline at one of its ends, possibly a read error. V and J are TRBV20-1 and TRBJ2-1, with 11 bases lining up with TRBD2. This CDR3 has 16 amino acids. CDR1 DFQATT and CDR2 SNEGSKA come from the germline V gene (reference sequence). Written as DNA, the CDR3 is TGCAGCGCTATAGACGCCGGGACTAGCGGCTACAATGAGCAGTTCTTC. Translation gives CSAIDAGTSGYNEQFF.

This chain uses TRBV4-1 with TRBJ2-1; 9 bases line up with TRBD2. Germline CDR1 is MGHRA and CDR2 is YSYEKL. The CDR3 totals 18 residues. V was pared by 3 bases and J by 5 bases, with 14 bases of the junction left unmatched. The DNA for the CDR3 is TGCGCCAGCAGCCACGTAGATGTGGGGCTAGCGGGGAACAATGAGCAGTTCTTC. The encoded protein is CASSHVDVGLAGNNEQFF.

This clonotype is categorized as large. The rearrangement uses TRBV27 and TRBJ1-1, with 8 positions matching TRBD1. With V trimmed by 6 bases and J by 4 bases, 7 bases remained unmatched. This CDR3 contains 14 residues. The germline V gene has CDR1 MNHEY and CDR2 SMNVEV (reference sequence). The chain's CDR3 is CASRPGQGSTEAFF. Written as DNA, the CDR3 is TGTGCCAGCAGACCTGGACAGGGAAGCACTGAAGCTTTCTTT.

This clonotype has only a few counts. The rearrangement uses TRBV7-9 and TRBJ2-1; 8 bases are shared with TRBD2. The V and J ends lost 11 bases and 5 bases, in that order; junction bases with no gene match: 17. This CDR3 is built from 16 residues. CDR1 and CDR2 from the germline V gene are SEHNR and FQNEAQ (reference sequence). CDR3 bases: TGTGCCTTGCGGGGGGCTGATTACCTACGCGACAATGAGCAGTTCTTC. This gives the protein CALRGADYLRDNEQFF.